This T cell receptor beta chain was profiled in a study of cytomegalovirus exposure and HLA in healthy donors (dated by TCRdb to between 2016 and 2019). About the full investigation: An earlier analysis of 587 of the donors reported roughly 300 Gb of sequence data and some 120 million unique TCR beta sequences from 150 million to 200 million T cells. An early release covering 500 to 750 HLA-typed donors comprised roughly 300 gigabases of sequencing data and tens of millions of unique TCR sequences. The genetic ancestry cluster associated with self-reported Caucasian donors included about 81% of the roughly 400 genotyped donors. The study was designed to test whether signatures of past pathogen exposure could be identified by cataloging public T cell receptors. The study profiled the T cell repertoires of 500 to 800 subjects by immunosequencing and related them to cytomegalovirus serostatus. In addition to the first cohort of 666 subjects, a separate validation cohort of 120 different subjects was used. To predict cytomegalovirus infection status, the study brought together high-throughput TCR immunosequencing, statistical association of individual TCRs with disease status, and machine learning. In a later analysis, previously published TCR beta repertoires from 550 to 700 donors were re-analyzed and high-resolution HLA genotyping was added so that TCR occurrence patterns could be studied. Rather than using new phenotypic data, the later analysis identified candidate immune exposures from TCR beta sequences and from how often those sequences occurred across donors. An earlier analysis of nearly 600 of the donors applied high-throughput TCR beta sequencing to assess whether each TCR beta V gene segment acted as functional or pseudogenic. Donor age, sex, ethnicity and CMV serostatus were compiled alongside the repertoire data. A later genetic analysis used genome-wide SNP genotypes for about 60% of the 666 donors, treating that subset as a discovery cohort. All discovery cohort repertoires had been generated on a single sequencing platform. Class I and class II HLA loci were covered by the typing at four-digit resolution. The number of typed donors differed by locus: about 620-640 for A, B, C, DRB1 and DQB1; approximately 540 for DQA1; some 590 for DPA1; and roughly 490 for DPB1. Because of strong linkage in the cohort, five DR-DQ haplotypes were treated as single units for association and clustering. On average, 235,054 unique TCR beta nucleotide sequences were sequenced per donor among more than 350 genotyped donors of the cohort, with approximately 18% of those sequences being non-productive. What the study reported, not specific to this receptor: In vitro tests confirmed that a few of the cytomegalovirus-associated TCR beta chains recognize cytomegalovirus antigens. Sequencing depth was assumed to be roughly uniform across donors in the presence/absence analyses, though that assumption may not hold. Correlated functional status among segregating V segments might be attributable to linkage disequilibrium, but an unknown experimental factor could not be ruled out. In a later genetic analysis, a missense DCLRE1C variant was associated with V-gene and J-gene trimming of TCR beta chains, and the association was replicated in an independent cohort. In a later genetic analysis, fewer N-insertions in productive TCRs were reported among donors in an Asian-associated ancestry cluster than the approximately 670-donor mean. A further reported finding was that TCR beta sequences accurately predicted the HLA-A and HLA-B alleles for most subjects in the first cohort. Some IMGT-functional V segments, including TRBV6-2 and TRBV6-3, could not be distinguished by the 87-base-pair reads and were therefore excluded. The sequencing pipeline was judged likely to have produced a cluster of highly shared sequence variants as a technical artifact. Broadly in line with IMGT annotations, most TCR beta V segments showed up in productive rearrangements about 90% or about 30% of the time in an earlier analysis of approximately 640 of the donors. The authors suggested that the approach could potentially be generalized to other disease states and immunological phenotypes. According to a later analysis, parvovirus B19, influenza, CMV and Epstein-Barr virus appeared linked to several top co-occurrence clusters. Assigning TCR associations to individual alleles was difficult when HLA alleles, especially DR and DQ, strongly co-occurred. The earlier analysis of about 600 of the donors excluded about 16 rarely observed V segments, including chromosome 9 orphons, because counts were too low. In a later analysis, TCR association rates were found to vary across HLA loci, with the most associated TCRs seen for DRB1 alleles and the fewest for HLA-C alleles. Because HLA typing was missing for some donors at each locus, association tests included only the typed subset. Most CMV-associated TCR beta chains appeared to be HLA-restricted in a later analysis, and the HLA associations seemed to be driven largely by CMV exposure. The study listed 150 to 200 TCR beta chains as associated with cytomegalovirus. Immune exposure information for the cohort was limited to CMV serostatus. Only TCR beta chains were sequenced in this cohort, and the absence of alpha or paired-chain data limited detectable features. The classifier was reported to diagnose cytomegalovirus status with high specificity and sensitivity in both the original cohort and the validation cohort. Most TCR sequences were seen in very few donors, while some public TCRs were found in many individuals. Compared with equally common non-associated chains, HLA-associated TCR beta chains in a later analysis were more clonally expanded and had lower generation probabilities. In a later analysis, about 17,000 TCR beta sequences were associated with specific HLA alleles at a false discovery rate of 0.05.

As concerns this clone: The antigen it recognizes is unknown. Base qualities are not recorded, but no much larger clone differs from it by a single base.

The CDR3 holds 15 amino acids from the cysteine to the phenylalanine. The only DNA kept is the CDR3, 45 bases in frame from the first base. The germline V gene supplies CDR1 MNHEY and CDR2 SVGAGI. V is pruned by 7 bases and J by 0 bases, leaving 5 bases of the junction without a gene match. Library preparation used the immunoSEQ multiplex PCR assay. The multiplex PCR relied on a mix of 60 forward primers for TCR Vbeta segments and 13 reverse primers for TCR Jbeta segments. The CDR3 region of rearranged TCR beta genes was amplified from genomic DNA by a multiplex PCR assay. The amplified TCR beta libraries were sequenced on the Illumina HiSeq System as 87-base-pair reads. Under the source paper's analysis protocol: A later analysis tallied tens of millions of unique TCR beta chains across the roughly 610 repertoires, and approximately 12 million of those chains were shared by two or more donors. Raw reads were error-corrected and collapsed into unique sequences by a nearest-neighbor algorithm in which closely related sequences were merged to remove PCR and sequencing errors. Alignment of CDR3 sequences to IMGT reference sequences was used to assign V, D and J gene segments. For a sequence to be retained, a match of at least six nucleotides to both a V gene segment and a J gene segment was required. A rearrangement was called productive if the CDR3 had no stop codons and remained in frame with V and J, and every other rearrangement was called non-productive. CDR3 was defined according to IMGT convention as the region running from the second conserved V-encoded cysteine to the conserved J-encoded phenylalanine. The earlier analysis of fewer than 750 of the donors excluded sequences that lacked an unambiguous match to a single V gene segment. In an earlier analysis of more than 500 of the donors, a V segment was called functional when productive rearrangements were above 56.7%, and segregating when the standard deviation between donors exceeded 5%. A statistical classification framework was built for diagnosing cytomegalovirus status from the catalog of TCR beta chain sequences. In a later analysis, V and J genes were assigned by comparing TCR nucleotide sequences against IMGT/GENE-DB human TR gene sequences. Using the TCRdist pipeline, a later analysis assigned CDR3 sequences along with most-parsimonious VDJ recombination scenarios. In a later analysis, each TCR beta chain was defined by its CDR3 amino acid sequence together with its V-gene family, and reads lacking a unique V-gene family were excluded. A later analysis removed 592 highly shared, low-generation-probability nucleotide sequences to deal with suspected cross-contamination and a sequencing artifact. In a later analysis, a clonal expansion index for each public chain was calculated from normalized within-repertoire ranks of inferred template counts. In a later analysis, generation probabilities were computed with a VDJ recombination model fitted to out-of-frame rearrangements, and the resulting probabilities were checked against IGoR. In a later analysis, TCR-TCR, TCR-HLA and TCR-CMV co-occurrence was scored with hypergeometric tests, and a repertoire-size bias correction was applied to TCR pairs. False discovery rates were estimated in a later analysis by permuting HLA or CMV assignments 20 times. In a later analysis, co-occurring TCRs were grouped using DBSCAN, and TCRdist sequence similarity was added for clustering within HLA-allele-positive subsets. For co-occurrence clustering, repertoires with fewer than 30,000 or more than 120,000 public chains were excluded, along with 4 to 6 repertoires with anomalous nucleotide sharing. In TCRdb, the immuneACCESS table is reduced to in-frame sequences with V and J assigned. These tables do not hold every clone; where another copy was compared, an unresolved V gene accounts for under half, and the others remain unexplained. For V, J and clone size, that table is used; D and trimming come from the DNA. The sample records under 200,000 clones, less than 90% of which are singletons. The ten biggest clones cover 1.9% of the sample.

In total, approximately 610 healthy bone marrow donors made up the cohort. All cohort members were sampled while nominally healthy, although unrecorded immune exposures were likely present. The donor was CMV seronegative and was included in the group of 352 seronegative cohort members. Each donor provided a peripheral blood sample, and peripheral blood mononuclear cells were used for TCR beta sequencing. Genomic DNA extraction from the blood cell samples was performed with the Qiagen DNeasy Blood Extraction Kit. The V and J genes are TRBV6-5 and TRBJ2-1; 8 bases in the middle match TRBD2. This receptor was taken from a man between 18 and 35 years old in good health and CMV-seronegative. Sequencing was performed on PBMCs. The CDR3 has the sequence CASTVAGSSYNEQFF. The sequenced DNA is TGTGCCAGCACCGTAGCGGGGAGCTCCTACAATGAGCAGTTCTTC.